A single T cell receptor beta chain is shown here with its context. No antigen is known for it. These data belong to a study of cytomegalovirus exposure and HLA in healthy donors. At the level of the study: Caucasian-associated ancestry cluster membership applied to 75% to 85% of around 400 genotyped donors. Study-wide results and caveats: There were some V segments, including TRBV6-2 and TRBV6-3, excluded as indistinguishable.

Each of the donors was a healthy bone marrow donor. Germline V gives CDR1 MDHEN, CDR2 SYDVKM. Trimming took 8 bases from V and 5 from J; bases not matched to a gene: 3. The CDR3 runs 14 residues. PCR employed 60 Vbeta and 13 Jbeta primers. Clones were sequenced by immunoSEQ multiplex PCR, and TCRdb holds only the in-frame ones, with some missing. Among around 190,000 clones listed, 65% to 85% were seen once. This chain links TRBV28 with TRBJ2-7; 16 bases fit TRBD2. The TCR sequence derives from a man in his sixties in good health and CMV-seronegative. Sequencing input: PBMCs. DNA for the CDR3: TGTGCCAGCGGGACTAGCGGGAGGGCCCACGAGCAGTACTTC. Protein: CASGTSGRAHEQYF. Combining the CDR3 with reference TRBV28 and TRBJ2-7 gives the whole variable domain DVKVTQSSRYLVKRTGEKVFLECVQDMDHENMFWYRQDPGLGLRLIYFSYDVKMKEKGDIPEGYSVSREKKERFSLILESASTNQTSMYLCASGTSGRAHEQYFGPGTRLTVT.